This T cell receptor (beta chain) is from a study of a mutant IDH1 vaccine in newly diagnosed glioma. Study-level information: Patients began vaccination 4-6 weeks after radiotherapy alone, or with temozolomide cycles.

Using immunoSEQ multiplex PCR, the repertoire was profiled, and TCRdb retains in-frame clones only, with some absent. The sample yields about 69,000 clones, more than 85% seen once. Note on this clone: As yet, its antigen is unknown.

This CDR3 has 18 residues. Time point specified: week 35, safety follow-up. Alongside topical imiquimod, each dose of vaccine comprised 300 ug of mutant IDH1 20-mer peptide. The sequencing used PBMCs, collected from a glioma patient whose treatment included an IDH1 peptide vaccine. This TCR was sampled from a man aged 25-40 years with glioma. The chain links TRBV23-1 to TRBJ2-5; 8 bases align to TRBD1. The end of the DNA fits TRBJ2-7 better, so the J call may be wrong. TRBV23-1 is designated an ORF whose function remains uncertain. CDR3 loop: CASSQTGGQKFGSYEQYF. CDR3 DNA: TGCGCCAGCAGTCAAACAGGGGGACAGAAATTTGGTTCGTACGAGCAGTACTTC.